The clone carrying this TCR beta chain was detected only a few times. What it binds is not known. The record originates from a study of T cells in Graves' hyperthyroidism and ophthalmopathy. Overall study results and limits: Stable hyperthyroidism and ophthalmopathy were separated using 13 V-J signatures. Onset of ophthalmopathy came a median roughly 6.4 months after the model predicted it.

The source material, RNA transcripts, was used to amplify TCR beta CDR3 regions. With the HTBI primer set, the TCR CDR3 went through a first round of RT-PCR. TCRdb reprocessed the multiplex PCR reads via MiXCR and lists one record per CDR3 protein. This repertoire shows under 400,000 distinct CDR3 sequences, 18% found once; its top ten account for 45% to 50%. On the basis of clinical symptoms, serum thyroxine and TRAb, thyroid ultrasound and orbital computed tomography, diagnoses were made. From 10 ml of fresh peripheral blood, PBMCs were isolated. Trimming left V 9 bases short and J 3 bases short, with 26 bases between. Germline V gene lookup returns CDR1 LNHDA and CDR2 SQIVND (reference sequence). The CDR3 spans 17 residues.

Source material: blood. The sequence came from a woman between 45 and 65 years old with Graves' hyperthyroidism. This sequence joins TRBV19 and TRBJ1-1; D not certain. As DNA, the CDR3 is TGTGCCAGGAGCGACCTTGACCCCTCGTTCTCTTACACTGAAGCTTTCTTT. Translating gives CARSDLDPSFSYTEAFF.